These T cell receptor beta chains were read from a single sample in a study of pediatric ulcerative colitis. Assay used: immunoSEQ multiplex PCR; TCRdb lists only in-frame clones, some missing. The table records roughly 16,000 clones, over 70% of them present only once. Sample: gut tissue. These TCRs come from a boy younger than 18 who was a control in a study of pediatric ulcerative colitis. The CDR3 runs from the conserved cysteine through the conserved F or W. Each record gives: J gene, CDR3 length, V gene, D gene, clone size, CDR3 DNA, CDR3 protein. A D gene is named only where the DNA matches it firmly. Size is omitted from some rows. Given values are once, few, many or a class for expanded clones.

j_gene: TRBJ2-3; len: 14; v_gene: TRBV5-6; d_gene: NA; abundance: NA; CDR3nt: TGTGCCAGCAGCTTCGGACTCCGCACAGATACGCAGTATTTT; CDR3aa: CASSFGLRTDTQYF
j_gene: TRBJ2-1; len: 15; v_gene: TRBV5-1; d_gene: TRBD1; abundance: NA; CDR3nt: TGCGCCAGCAATCCGACAGGGTCAGCCTACAATGAGCAGTTCTTC; CDR3aa: CASNPTGSAYNEQFF
j_gene: TRBJ2-2; len: 16; v_gene: TRBV18; d_gene: TRBD1; abundance: NA; CDR3nt: TGTGCCAGCTCACCACCGACAGGGGGAAACACCGGGGAGCTGTTTTTT; CDR3aa: CASSPPTGGNTGELFF
j_gene: TRBJ2-2; len: 15; v_gene: TRBV5-1; d_gene: TRBD2; abundance: once; CDR3nt: TGCGCCAGCAGCTTGGTTGCGGGAGTTCCCGGGGAGCTGTTTTTT; CDR3aa: CASSLVAGVPGELFF
j_gene: TRBJ1-1; len: 15; v_gene: TRBV18; d_gene: NA; abundance: NA; CDR3nt: TGTGCCAGCTCACCACCGCCGGATTCACTCACTGAAGCTTTCTTT; CDR3aa: CASSPPPDSLTEAFF
j_gene: TRBJ1-5; len: 12; v_gene: TRBV6-5; d_gene: NA; abundance: few; CDR3nt: TGTGCCAGCAGGGTGGCAGATCAGCCCCAGCATTTT; CDR3aa: CASRVADQPQHF
j_gene: TRBJ2-5; len: 13; v_gene: TRBV28; d_gene: TRBD1; abundance: few; CDR3nt: TGTGCCGCGGAAGACAGGGGGCTAGAGACCCAGTACTTC; CDR3aa: CAAEDRGLETQYF
j_gene: TRBJ2-2; len: 20; v_gene: TRBV28; d_gene: TRBD1; abundance: NA; CDR3nt: TGTGCCAGCAGTTTCCTTCCTGGACTCGACAGGGGGCAGAACACCGGGGAGCTGTTTTTT; CDR3aa: CASSFLPGLDRGQNTGELFF
j_gene: TRBJ2-5; len: 17; v_gene: TRBV21-1; d_gene: NA; abundance: NA; CDR3nt: TGTGCCAGCAGCAAAGTCTTAAACAGGGGGACGGGGGAGACCCAGTACTTC; CDR3aa: CASSKVLNRGTGETQYF
j_gene: TRBJ2-2; len: 16; v_gene: TRBV6-1; d_gene: TRBD1; abundance: NA; CDR3nt: TGTGCCAGCAGTGGGTGGCGGGACAGGAATCCCGGGGAGCTGTTTTTT; CDR3aa: CASSGWRDRNPGELFF
j_gene: TRBJ2-2; len: 15; v_gene: TRBV9; d_gene: TRBD2; abundance: NA; CDR3nt: TGTGCCAGCAGCGTAGCGGGGGGGTACACCGGGGAGCTGTTTTTT; CDR3aa: CASSVAGGYTGELFF
j_gene: TRBJ1-1; len: 14; v_gene: TRBV10-1; d_gene: NA; abundance: NA; CDR3nt: TGCGCCAGCAGTGATGGGGGCCGGGACACTGAAGCTTTCTTT; CDR3aa: CASSDGGRDTEAFF
j_gene: TRBJ1-6; len: 15; v_gene: TRBV6-5; d_gene: TRBD1; abundance: NA; CDR3nt: TGTGCCAGCAGTTACGAGACAGGGGGCAATTCACCCCTCCACTTT; CDR3aa: CASSYETGGNSPLHF
j_gene: TRBJ2-3; len: 16; v_gene: TRBV7-7; d_gene: NA; abundance: NA; CDR3nt: TGTGCTAGCAGCCCGCGTGGACCCAACTTCGCAGATACGCAGTATTTT; CDR3aa: CASSPRGPNFADTQYF
j_gene: TRBJ1-4; len: 14; v_gene: TRBV6-1; d_gene: NA; abundance: NA; CDR3nt: TGTGCCAGCAGATCTCCGGCAGCTAATGAAAAACTGTTTTTT; CDR3aa: CASRSPAANEKLFF
j_gene: TRBJ1-2; len: 14; v_gene: TRBV10-3; d_gene: NA; abundance: once; CDR3nt: TGTGCCATCGGAGGCGAGGAACTCCGCTATGGCTACACCTTC; CDR3aa: CAIGGEELRYGYTF
j_gene: TRBJ1-5; len: 15; v_gene: TRBV5-6; d_gene: NA; abundance: NA; CDR3nt: TGTGCCAGCAGCATAGCAGGGATTAGCAATCAGCCCCAGCATTTT; CDR3aa: CASSIAGISNQPQHF
j_gene: TRBJ1-1; len: 13; v_gene: TRBV9; d_gene: NA; abundance: few; CDR3nt: TGTGCCAGCAGCACAGAGATGAACACTGAAGCTTTCTTT; CDR3aa: CASSTEMNTEAFF
j_gene: TRBJ1-3; len: 14; v_gene: TRBV19; d_gene: NA; abundance: NA; CDR3nt: TGTGCCAGTAGTATAGGGTACTCTGGAAACACCATATATTTT; CDR3aa: CASSIGYSGNTIYF
j_gene: TRBJ2-7; len: 17; v_gene: TRBV28; d_gene: TRBD2; abundance: NA; CDR3nt: TGTGCCAGCACCCTTAGGGACGGTAGCGGGAGCTCCTACGAGCAGTACTTC; CDR3aa: CASTLRDGSGSSYEQYF
j_gene: TRBJ1-5; len: 14; v_gene: TRBV19; d_gene: TRBD1; abundance: few; CDR3nt: TGTGCCAGTAGTAGCGGGGACAGTTATCAGCCCCAGCATTTT; CDR3aa: CASSSGDSYQPQHF
j_gene: TRBJ2-7; len: 14; v_gene: TRBV6-1; d_gene: NA; abundance: NA; CDR3nt: TGTGCCAGCAGTGACCTCGAGGAACACTACGAGCAGTACTTC; CDR3aa: CASSDLEEHYEQYF
j_gene: TRBJ2-7; len: 13; v_gene: TRBV5-1; d_gene: TRBD1; abundance: few; CDR3nt: TGCGCCAGCAGCCCGACAGGGGGCTACGAGCAGTACTTC; CDR3aa: CASSPTGGYEQYF
j_gene: TRBJ2-3; len: 13; v_gene: TRBV7-2; d_gene: NA; abundance: NA; CDR3nt: TGTGCCAGCAGCTCGACAATCACAGATACGCAGTATTTT; CDR3aa: CASSSTITDTQYF
j_gene: TRBJ2-3; len: 17; v_gene: TRBV19; d_gene: TRBD2; abundance: NA; CDR3nt: TGTGCCAGTAGTATAGTAAGACTAGCGGGACTCACAGATACGCAGTATTTT; CDR3aa: CASSIVRLAGLTDTQYF
j_gene: TRBJ1-6; len: 13; v_gene: TRBV27; d_gene: TRBD1; abundance: NA; CDR3nt: TGTGCCAGCAGCCCAGGGGGAAGTTCACCCCTCCACTTT; CDR3aa: CASSPGGSSPLHF
j_gene: TRBJ1-6; len: 15; v_gene: TRBV27; d_gene: NA; abundance: NA; CDR3nt: TGTGCCAGCAGTTTATGGTCTGGGGAGAATTCACCCCTCCACTTT; CDR3aa: CASSLWSGENSPLHF
j_gene: TRBJ2-2; len: 15; v_gene: TRBV27; d_gene: TRBD2; abundance: NA; CDR3nt: TGTGCCAGCAGTCCGACTAGCGGACCTTGGGAGGAGCTGTTTTTT; CDR3aa: CASSPTSGPWEELFF
j_gene: TRBJ2-1; len: 17; v_gene: TRBV7-9; d_gene: TRBD2; abundance: NA; CDR3nt: TGTGCCAGCAGCCCGTGGGGGGGTCCGGCGGGTTACAATGAGCAGTTCTTC; CDR3aa: CASSPWGGPAGYNEQFF
j_gene: TRBJ1-4; len: 14; v_gene: TRBV5-5; d_gene: NA; abundance: NA; CDR3nt: TGTGCCAGCAGCTTTGACTGGGAATCTAAAACACTGTTTTTT; CDR3aa: CASSFDWESKTLFF
j_gene: TRBJ1-2; len: 13; v_gene: TRBV7-9; d_gene: NA; abundance: NA; CDR3nt: TGTGCCAGCAGCGAAAACACGAACTATGGCTACACCTTC; CDR3aa: CASSENTNYGYTF
j_gene: TRBJ2-4; len: 17; v_gene: TRBV19; d_gene: TRBD1; abundance: NA; CDR3nt: TGTGCCAGTAGTCCTTTTCAGGGGGTACGGGCCAAAAACATTCAGTACTTC; CDR3aa: CASSPFQGVRAKNIQYF